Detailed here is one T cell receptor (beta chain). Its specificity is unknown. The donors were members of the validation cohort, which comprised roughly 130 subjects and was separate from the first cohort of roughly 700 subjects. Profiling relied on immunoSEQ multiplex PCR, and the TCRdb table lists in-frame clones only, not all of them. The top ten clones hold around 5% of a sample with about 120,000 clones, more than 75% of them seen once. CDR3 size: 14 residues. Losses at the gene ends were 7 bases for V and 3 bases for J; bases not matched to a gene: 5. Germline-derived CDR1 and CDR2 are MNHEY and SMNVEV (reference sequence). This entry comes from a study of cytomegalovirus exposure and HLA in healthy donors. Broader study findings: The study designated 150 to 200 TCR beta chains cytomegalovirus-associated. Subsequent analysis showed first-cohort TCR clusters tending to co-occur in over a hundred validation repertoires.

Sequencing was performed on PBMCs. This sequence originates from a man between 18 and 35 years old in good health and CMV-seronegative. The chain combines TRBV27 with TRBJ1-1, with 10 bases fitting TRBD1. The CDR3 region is CASTPGQGHTEAFF. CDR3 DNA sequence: TGTGCCAGCACTCCGGGACAGGGGCACACTGAAGCTTTCTTT.